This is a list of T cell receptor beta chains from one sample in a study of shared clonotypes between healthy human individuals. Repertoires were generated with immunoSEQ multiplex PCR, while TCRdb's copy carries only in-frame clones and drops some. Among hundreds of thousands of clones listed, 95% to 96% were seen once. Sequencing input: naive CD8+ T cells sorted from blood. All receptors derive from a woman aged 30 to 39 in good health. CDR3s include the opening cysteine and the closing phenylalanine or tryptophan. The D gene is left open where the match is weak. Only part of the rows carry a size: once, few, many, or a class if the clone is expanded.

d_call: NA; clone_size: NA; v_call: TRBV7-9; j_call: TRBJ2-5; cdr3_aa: CASSPGQLQETQYF; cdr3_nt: TGTGCCAGCAGCCCAGGACAGCTCCAAGAGACCCAGTACTTC
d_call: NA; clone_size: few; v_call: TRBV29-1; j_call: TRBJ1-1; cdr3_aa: CSYLRDTEAFF; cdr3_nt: TGCAGCTATTTACGGGACACTGAAGCTTTCTTT
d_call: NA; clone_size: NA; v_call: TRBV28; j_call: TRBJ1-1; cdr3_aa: CASSLFSETEAFF; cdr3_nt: TGTGCCAGCAGTTTATTTTCCGAGACTGAAGCTTTCTTT
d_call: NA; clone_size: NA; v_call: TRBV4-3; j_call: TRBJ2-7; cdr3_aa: CASSTGYEQYF; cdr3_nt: TGCGCCAGCAGTACGGGATACGAGCAGTACTTC
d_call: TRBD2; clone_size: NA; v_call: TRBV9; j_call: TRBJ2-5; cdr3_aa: CASSPRRGAGRQETQYF; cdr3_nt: TGTGCCAGCAGCCCAAGGCGGGGGGCGGGTCGGCAAGAGACCCAGTACTTC
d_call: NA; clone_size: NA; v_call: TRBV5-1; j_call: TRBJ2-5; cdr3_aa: CASSPGSSTQYF; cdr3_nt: TGCGCCAGCAGCCCAGGTTCGTCGACCCAGTACTTC
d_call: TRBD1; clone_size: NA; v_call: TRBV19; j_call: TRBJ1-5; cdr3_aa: CASSIDFYRTGHNQPQHF; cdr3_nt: TGTGCCAGTAGTATAGATTTTTACCGGACAGGACACAATCAGCCCCAGCATTTT
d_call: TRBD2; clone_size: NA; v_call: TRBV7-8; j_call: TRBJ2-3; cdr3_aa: CASSPPTPSGITDTQYF; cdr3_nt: TGTGCCAGCAGCCCGCCGACCCCTAGCGGGATAACAGATACGCAGTATTTT
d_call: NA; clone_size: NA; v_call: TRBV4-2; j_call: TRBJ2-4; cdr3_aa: CASSPVEGLAKNIQYF; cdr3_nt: TGTGCCAGCAGCCCCGTCGAGGGGCTAGCCAAAAACATTCAGTACTTC
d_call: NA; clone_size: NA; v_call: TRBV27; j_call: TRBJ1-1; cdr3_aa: CASSGAYTEAFF; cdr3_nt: TGTGCCAGCTCTGGTGCGTACACTGAAGCTTTCTTT
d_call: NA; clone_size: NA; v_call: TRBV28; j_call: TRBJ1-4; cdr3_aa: CASNQQVGGSGEKLFF; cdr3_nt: TGTGCCAGCAACCAACAAGTGGGCGGGTCTGGCGAAAAACTGTTTTTT
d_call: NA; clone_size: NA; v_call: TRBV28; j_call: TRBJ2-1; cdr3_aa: CASSGRDDNEQFF; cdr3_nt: TGTGCCAGCAGTGGACGGGACGACAATGAGCAGTTCTTC
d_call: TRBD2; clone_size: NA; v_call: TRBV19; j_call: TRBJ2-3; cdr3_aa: CASTWASGRDTDTQYF; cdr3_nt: TGTGCCAGTACTTGGGCTAGCGGGAGGGACACAGATACGCAGTATTTT
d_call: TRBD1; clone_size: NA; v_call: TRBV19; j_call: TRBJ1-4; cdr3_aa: CASGRDREGLNEKLFF; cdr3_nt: TGTGCCAGTGGAAGGGACAGGGAGGGTCTTAATGAAAAACTGTTTTTT
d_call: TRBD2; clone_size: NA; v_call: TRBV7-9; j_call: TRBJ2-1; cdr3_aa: CASSSSGSSLNEQFF; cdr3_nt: TGTGCCAGCAGCTCTAGCGGGAGCTCCCTCAATGAGCAGTTCTTC
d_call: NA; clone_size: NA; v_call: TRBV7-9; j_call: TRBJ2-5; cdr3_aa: CASSSVDSQETQYF; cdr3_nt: TGTGCCAGCAGCTCCGTGGACAGTCAAGAGACCCAGTACTTC
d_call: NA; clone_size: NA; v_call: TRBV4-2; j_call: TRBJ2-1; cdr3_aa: CASSQGRADNEQFF; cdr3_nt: TGTGCCAGCAGCCAAGGACGGGCCGACAATGAGCAGTTCTTC
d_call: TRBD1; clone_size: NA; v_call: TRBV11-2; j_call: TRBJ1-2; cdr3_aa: CASSSWDRDNYGYTF; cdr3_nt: TGTGCCAGCAGCTCATGGGACAGGGATAACTATGGCTACACCTTC
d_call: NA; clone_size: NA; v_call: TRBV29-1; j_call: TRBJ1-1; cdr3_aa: CSVDGRGALAEAFF; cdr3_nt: TGCAGCGTTGACGGCCGGGGGGCTTTGGCTGAAGCTTTCTTT
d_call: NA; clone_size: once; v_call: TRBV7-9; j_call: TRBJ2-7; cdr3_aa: CASSLPRDGVEGYEQYF; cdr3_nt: TGTGCCAGCAGCTTGCCCCGAGATGGGGTAGAGGGTTACGAGCAGTACTTC
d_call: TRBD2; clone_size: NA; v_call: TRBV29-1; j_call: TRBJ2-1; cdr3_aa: CSVDGTSGLSQFF; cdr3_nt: TGCAGCGTTGACGGGACTAGCGGGTTATCGCAGTTCTTC
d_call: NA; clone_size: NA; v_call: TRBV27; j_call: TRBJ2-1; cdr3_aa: CASSSLGLGVYNEQFF; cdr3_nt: TGTGCCAGCAGTTCCCTTGGGTTGGGTGTCTACAATGAGCAGTTCTTC
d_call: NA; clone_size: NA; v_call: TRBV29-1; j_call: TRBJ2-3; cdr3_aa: CSVDDGHIGGTMGQYF; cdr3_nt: TGCAGCGTCGATGACGGGCACATCGGCGGGACCATGGGTCAGTATTTT
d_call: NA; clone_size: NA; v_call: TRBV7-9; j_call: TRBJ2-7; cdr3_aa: CASSKTSMEQYF; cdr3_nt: TGTGCCAGCAGCAAAACTAGCATGGAGCAGTACTTC
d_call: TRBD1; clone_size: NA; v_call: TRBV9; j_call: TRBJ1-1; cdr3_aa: CASSMGTGQRAFF; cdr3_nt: TGTGCCAGCAGCATGGGGACAGGGCAAAGAGCTTTCTTT
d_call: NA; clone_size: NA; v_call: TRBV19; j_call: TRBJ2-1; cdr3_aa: CASSIGFYNEQFF; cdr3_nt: TGTGCCAGTAGTATAGGTTTCTACAATGAGCAGTTCTTC
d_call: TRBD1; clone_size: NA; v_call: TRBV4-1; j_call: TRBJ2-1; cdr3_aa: CASTQGPILSNEQFF; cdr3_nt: TGCGCCAGCACACAGGGGCCCATACTATCCAATGAGCAGTTCTTC
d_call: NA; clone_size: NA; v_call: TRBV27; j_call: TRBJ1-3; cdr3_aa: CASSLSGVPGNTIYF; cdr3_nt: TGTGCCAGCAGTTTATCGGGGGTCCCTGGAAACACCATATATTTT
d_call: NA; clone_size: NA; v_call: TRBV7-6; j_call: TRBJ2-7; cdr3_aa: CASSFATSSENYEQYF; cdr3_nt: TGTGCCAGCAGCTTCGCTACCTCTAGCGAGAACTACGAGCAGTACTTC
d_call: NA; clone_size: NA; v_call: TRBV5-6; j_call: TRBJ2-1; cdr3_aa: CASSLWDAGPIYNEQFF; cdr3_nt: TGTGCCAGCAGCTTGTGGGACGCGGGGCCGATCTACAATGAGCAGTTCTTC
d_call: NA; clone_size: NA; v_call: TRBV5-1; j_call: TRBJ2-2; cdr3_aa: CASTIGTIKNTGELFF; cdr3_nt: TGCGCCAGCACGATTGGGACGATCAAAAACACCGGGGAGCTGTTTTTT
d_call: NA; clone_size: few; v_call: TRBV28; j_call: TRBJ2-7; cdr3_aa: CASRGEEGEQYF; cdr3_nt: TGTGCCTCCCGCGGGGAAGAGGGCGAGCAGTACTTC
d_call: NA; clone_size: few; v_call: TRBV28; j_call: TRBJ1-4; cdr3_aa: CASTPAATNEKLFF; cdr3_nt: TGTGCCAGCACCCCCGCAGCAACTAATGAAAAACTGTTTTTT